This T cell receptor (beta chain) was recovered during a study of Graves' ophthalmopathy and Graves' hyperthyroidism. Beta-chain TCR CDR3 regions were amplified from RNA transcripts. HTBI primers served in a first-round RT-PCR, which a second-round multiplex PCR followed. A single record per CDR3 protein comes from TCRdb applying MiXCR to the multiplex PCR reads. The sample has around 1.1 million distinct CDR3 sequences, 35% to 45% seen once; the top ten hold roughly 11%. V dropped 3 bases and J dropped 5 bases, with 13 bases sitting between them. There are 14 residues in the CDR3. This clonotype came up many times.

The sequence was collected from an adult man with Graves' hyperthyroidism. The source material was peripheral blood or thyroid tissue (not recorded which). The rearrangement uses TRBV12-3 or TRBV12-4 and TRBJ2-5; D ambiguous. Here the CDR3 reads CASSLRLSSETQYF. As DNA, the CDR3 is TGTGCCAGCAGTTTGAGGCTTAGCAGTGAGACCCAGTACTTC.